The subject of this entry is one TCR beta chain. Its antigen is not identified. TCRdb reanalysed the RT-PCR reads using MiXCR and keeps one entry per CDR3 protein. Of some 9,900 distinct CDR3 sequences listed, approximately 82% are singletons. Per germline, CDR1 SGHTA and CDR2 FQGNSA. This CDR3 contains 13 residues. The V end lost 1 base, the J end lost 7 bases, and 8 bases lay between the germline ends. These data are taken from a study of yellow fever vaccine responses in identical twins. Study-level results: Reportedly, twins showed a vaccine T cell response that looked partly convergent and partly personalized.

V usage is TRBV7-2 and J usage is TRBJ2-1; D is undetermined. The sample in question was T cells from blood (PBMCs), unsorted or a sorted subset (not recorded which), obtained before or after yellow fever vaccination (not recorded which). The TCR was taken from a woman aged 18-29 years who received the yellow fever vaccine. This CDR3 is CASSLDIRNEQFF. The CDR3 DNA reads TGTGCCAGCAGCTTAGATATTAGAAATGAGCAGTTCTTC.